Sequencing of this T cell receptor beta chain was carried out in a study of CD8+ T cells in alopecia areata. Whole-study context: The drug, oral tofacitinib, was given to treated patients at 5 to 10 mg twice daily. Tofacitinib therapy lasting 6 to 18 months was followed by 6 months off drug. Overall study findings and caveats: Resident alphabeta T-cell populations of normal skin are likewise subject to sequencing in scalp samples. Lesional tissue from the scalp (especially in alopecia totalis/universalis) showed higher clonality than normal scalp.

Sequencing templates came from extracted RNA that was reverse transcribed into cDNA. TCRdb's table, derived via immunoSEQ multiplex PCR, lists solely in-frame clones and lacks some. This sample has roughly 150,000 clones, with less than 70% found just once. Germline-derived CDR1 and CDR2 are MNHEY and SMNVEV (reference sequence). CDR3 length equals 14 residues. With 2 bases removed from V and 2 bases from J, the gap between germline ends came to 10 bases. This clone was counted between two and nine times. Its cognate antigen is unknown. Noted treatment: oral pan-JAK inhibitor, 5-10 mg twice daily. The starting material was CD8+ T cells sorted from blood, obtained at week 4, from a patient treated with tofacitinib. The TCR originated in a human donor with alopecia areata. V and J are TRBV27 and TRBJ2-7; D is perhaps TRBD2 (5 bases). The CDR3 DNA sequence: TGTGCCAGCAGTTTACGTTCCGGGGCCTACGAGCAGTACTTC. This codes for CASSLRSGAYEQYF.